This T cell receptor (beta chain) is from a study of control samples from healthy donors and cancer patients. The V gene's germline CDR1 is SEHNR and CDR2 FQNEAQ (reference sequence). V lost 6 bases to trimming and J lost 0 bases, with 6 bases between them. This CDR3 is 13 amino acids long. Sequencing was performed with immunoSEQ multiplex PCR; in TCRdb, only in-frame clones are kept and a portion is missing. The repertoire holds some 120,000 clones, with 90% as singletons. The sequenced sample consisted of blood. The source of this sequence is a man between 18 and 35 years old in good health. V is TRBV7-9 and J is TRBJ1-3; D perhaps matches TRBD1 (5 bases). CDR3 residues: CASRTDSGNTIYF. The CDR3 DNA reads as TGTGCCAGCAGGACAGACTCTGGAAACACCATATATTTT.